The 31 T cell receptor beta chains below come from one sample, sequenced in a study of CD8 T cells in Susac syndrome. The authors reverse transcribed about 0.5 to 1 ug RNA with random hexamers. Each CDR3 protein is one row after TCRdb ran MiXCR on the immunoSEQ multiplex PCR reads. This sample has roughly 130,000 distinct CDR3 sequences, with roughly 94% found just once. Sequencing was done on a sample of CD8+ T cells from PBMCs. These TCRs come from a human donor with Susac syndrome.

The chain combines TRBV29-1 with TRBJ2-5; TRBD2 might be the D (6 bases). Germline lookup yields CDR1 SQVTM and CDR2 ANQGSEA. Deletions cut 6 bases from V and 5 bases from J, with 16 bases between. The CDR3 covers 13 residues. CDR3 sequence reads: CSVLAARGETQYF. As DNA, the CDR3 is TGCAGCGTCTTGGCCGCACGGGGGGAGACCCAGTACTTC. The complete variable domain, with remaining parts taken from reference TRBV29-1 and TRBJ2-5, reads SAVISQKPSRDICQRGTSLTIQCQVDSQVTMMFWYRQQPGQSLTLIATANQGSEATYESGFVIDKFPISRPNLTFSTLTVSNMSPEDSSIYLCSVLAARGETQYFGPGTRLLVL.

V usage is TRBV29-1 and J usage is TRBJ2-7, with TRBD2 as a possible D gene (6 bases). The germline CDR1 and CDR2 sequences are SQVTM and ANQGSEA. This CDR3 is 14 amino acids long. V lost 4 bases to trimming and J lost 1 base, with 14 bases between them. The CDR3 DNA follows: TGCAGCGTTGTGGGGTCGGGGAGGTCCTACGAGCAGTACTTC. Amino acid sequence: CSVVGSGRSYEQYF.

The chain has TRBV6-5 and TRBJ2-3; D tentatively reads TRBD1 or TRBD2 (5 bases each). Trimming removed 2 bases from V and 0 bases from J, with 9 bases in between. The CDR3 runs to 15 residues. In germline, CDR1 is MNHEY, CDR2 SVGAGI. The CDR3 spells CASSYDGASTDTQYF. DNA for the CDR3: TGTGCCAGCAGTTACGACGGGGCTAGCACAGATACGCAGTATTTT.

The chain uses TRBV4-1 and TRBJ2-3; D is uncertain. The germline V gene encodes CDR1 MGHRA and CDR2 YSYEKL. Trimming took 4 bases from V and 1 from J, leaving 12 bases between them. The CDR3 consists of 15 residues. CDR3 sequence reads: CASSLDLPGTDTQYF. The DNA of the CDR3 is TGCGCCAGCAGCCTGGACCTCCCCGGCACAGATACGCAGTATTTT.

The DNA of the CDR3 is TGTGCCACCAGCAAGGGGGAGCAGTACTTC. Protein sequence: CATSKGEQYF. J is TRBJ2-7 and V is TRBV15, with D perhaps TRBD1 (5 bases). The CDR3 covers 10 residues. Germline V CDR1 and CDR2: LNHNV, YYDKDF (reference sequence). V gave up 4 bases and J gave up 7 bases, with 5 bases separating them. Together with reference TRBV15 and TRBJ2-7, the CDR3 gives the full variable domain: DAMVIQNPRYQVTQFGKPVTLSCSQTLNHNVMYWYQQKSSQAPKLLFHYYDKDFNNEADTPDNFQSRRPNTSFCFLDIRSPGLGDTAMYLCATSKGEQYFGPGTRLTVT.

The chain is built from TRBV30 and TRBJ2-7; D unresolved. Germline lookup yields CDR1 GTSNPN and CDR2 SVGIG (reference sequence). CDR3 length equals 14 residues. V lost 1 base and J lost 2, with 12 bases in between. CDR3 in amino acids: CAWSDGPPAYEQYF. CDR3 DNA sequence: TGTGCCTGGAGTGACGGGCCGCCCGCCTACGAGCAGTACTTC.

This rearrangement joins TRBV19 to TRBJ2-1; D gene unclear. With 3 bases removed from V and 4 bases from J, the gap between germline ends came to 10 bases. The germline CDR1 and CDR2 sequences are LNHDA and SQIVND (reference sequence). This CDR3 region has 14 residues. CDR3 amino acids: CASSMFVRYNEQFF. The CDR3 DNA reads as TGTGCCAGTAGTATGTTTGTCAGGTACAATGAGCAGTTCTTC.

The rearrangement links TRBV9 to TRBJ1-2; D gene ambiguous. This CDR3 is built from 14 residues. The V gene's germline CDR1 is SGDLS and CDR2 YYNGEE. Trimming stripped 3 bases from V and 4 bases from J, with 13 bases between. CDR3 region: CASSGASSGYGYTF. The CDR3 DNA reads as TGTGCCAGCAGCGGGGCCTCTTCAGGCTATGGCTACACCTTC. The complete variable domain, with remaining parts taken from reference TRBV9 and TRBJ1-2, reads DSGVTQTPKHLITATGQRVTLRCSPRSGDLSVYWYQQSLDQGLQFLIQYYNGEERAKGNILERFSAQQFPDLHSELNLSSLELGDSALYFCASSGASSGYGYTFGSGTRLTVV.

A single count supports this clonotype. The chain employs TRBV29-1 and TRBJ1-2, with 8 positions matching TRBD1. J was trimmed by 8 bases and V by 3 bases; bases with no gene match: 5. The CDR3 extends over 12 amino acids. Germline V gene lookup returns CDR1 SQVTM and CDR2 ANQGSEA. The CDR3: CSVDPDRDGYTF. DNA of the CDR3: TGCAGCGTTGACCCGGACAGGGACGGCTACACCTTC.

This CDR3 reads CASSLELAANVLTF. CDR3 in DNA: TGCGCCAGCAGCTTGGAGCTTGCGGCCAACGTCCTGACTTTC. The chain recombines TRBV5-1 with TRBJ2-6; D unclear. V was shortened by 0 bases and J by 6 bases, with 7 bases between the two germline ends. The CDR3 consists of 14 residues. Germline CDR1 reads SGHRS; CDR2 reads YFSETQ.

The chain combines TRBV9 with TRBJ2-7; 9 nucleotides align to TRBD2. CDR1 SGDLS and CDR2 YYNGEE come from the germline V gene. The CDR3 consists of 14 residues. V shed 4 bases and J 0 bases; nucleotides not matched to a gene: 2. Here the CDR3 DNA reads TGTGCCAGCAGCTTGGGACTAGCCTCCTACGAGCAGTACTTC. Protein sequence: CASSLGLASYEQYF.

This clonotype is a singleton in its sample. The chain is built from TRBV5-1 and TRBJ2-7, with D maybe TRBD2 (6 bases). CDR3 length: 15 residues. CDR1 SGHRS and CDR2 YFSETQ come from the germline V gene. V lost 4 bases to trimming and J lost 7 bases, with 21 bases between them. DNA for the CDR3: TGCGCCAGCAGCCTGAGTACGGGGGATCGGCAGGAGCAGTACTTC. As protein: CASSLSTGDRQEQYF.

V and J are TRBV5-1 and TRBJ2-3; TRBD2 might be the D (5 bases). Germline-derived CDR1 and CDR2 are SGHRS and YFSETQ. The CDR3 consists of 15 residues. With 1 base removed from V and 3 bases from J, the gap between germline ends came to 12 bases. The DNA of the CDR3 is TGCGCCAGCAGCTTGTACGCCGGCGGGACAGATACGCAGTATTTT. Protein: CASSLYAGGTDTQYF.

This chain uses TRBV5-4 with TRBJ2-7; a possible D gene is TRBD2 (6 bases). Germline CDR1 and CDR2: SGHNT and YYREEE (reference sequence). Deletions cut 4 bases from V and 7 bases from J, with 18 bases between. The CDR3 is made up of 14 amino acids. CDR3 coding DNA: TGTGCCAGCAGCCGGCGGGACGGGGTGGGAGAGCAGTACTTC. It encodes CASSRRDGVGEQYF. Full variable domain (outside the CDR3, taken from reference TRBV5-4 and TRBJ2-7): ETGVTQSPTHLIKTRGQQVTLRCSSQSGHNTVSWYQQALGQGPQFIFQYYREEENGRGNFPPRFSGLQFPNYSSELNVNALELDDSALYLCASSRRDGVGEQYFGPGTRLTVT.

This chain links TRBV6-4 with TRBJ2-1; 7 bases line up with TRBD1. This CDR3 has 16 residues. Germline V gives CDR1 MRHNA, CDR2 SNTAGT. Germline trimming cut 3 bases from V and 0 bases from J; bases unmatched to any gene: 5. This chain's CDR3 is CASSDSDRSSYNEQFF. CDR3 nucleotide sequence: TGTGCCAGCAGTGATTCGGACAGGAGCTCCTACAATGAGCAGTTCTTC.

There are a few counts of this clonotype. The chain links TRBV14 to TRBJ2-7; tentatively, D is TRBD1 (5 bases). The CDR3 contains 12 residues. Trimming pared 6 bases from V and 0 bases from J, leaving 6 bases between. The germline gives CDR1 SGHDN, CDR2 FVKESK. The chain's CDR3 is CASSDSSYEQYF. CDR3 sequence (DNA): TGTGCCAGCAGTGACAGCTCCTACGAGCAGTACTTC.

V usage is TRBV5-4 and J usage is TRBJ2-1; 8 bases line up with TRBD1. The trim removed 4 bases at V and 9 bases at J, leaving 9 bases unmatched. CDR1 and CDR2 from the germline V gene are SGHNT and YYREEE (reference sequence). This CDR3 is 14 amino acids long. DNA of the CDR3: TGTGCCAGCAGCCTATCCTCAGGGGGCTTTGAGCAGTTCTTC. Its protein product is CASSLSSGGFEQFF.

This sequence joins TRBV3-1 and TRBJ2-4; 8 bases line up with TRBD1. CDR3 length equals 14 residues. Germline loops: CDR1 LGHDT, CDR2 YNNKEL (reference sequence). J was trimmed by 6 bases and V by 3 bases; bases with no gene match: 4. CDR3 bases: TGTGCCAGCAGCCACCGCGGACAGGGAAACATTCAGTACTTC. This gives the protein CASSHRGQGNIQYF.

The chain uses TRBV4-3 and TRBJ2-7; D tentatively reads TRBD1 or TRBD2 (5 bases each). The CDR3 covers 15 residues. Trimming shortened V by 5 bases and J by 2 bases, and 16 bases separated the two germline ends. The germline gives CDR1 LGHNA, CDR2 YSLEER. The CDR3 region is CASSGATEGPYEQYF. Here the CDR3 DNA reads TGCGCCAGCAGCGGCGCTACTGAGGGGCCCTACGAGCAGTACTTC.

The rearrangement uses TRBV7-2 and TRBJ2-2; 13 nucleotides match TRBD2. CDR1 and CDR2 from the germline V gene are SGHTA and FQGNSA. The CDR3 is made up of 17 amino acids. With 5 bases clipped from V and 5 bases from J, the junction kept 8 bases outside the gene matches. The CDR3 sequence: CASSPPLGLAGTGELFF. The CDR3 DNA follows: TGTGCCAGCAGCCCACCCTTGGGACTAGCGGGGACCGGGGAGCTGTTTTTT. Complete variable domain (other parts from reference TRBV7-2 and TRBJ2-2): GAGVSQSPSNKVTEKGKDVELRCDPISGHTALYWYRQSLGQGLEFLIYFQGNSAPDKSGLPSDRFSAERTGGSVSTLTIQRTQQEDSAVYLCASSPPLGLAGTGELFFGEGSRLTVL.

V is TRBV25-1 and J is TRBJ2-5, with 7 positions matching TRBD1. The CDR3 is made up of 14 amino acids. Germline CDR1 and CDR2: MGHDK and SYGVNS. J gave up 5 bases and V 3 bases, and 6 bases lay outside the gene matches. This chain's CDR3 is CASSDPQGWETQYF. CDR3 coding DNA: TGTGCCAGCAGTGACCCACAGGGGTGGGAGACCCAGTACTTC.

The chain uses TRBV9 and TRBJ1-2; D might be TRBD1 (5 bases). The V gene lost 0 bases and the J gene lost 3 bases, with 15 bases spanning the gap. The CDR3 consists of 16 residues. Germline V gives CDR1 SGDLS, CDR2 YYNGEE. As DNA, the CDR3 is TGTGCCAGCAGCGTAGCTCCGGGCAGGGACGACTATGGCTACACCTTC. This codes for CASSVAPGRDDYGYTF.

The J gene is TRBJ2-5, the V gene TRBV7-8, with TRBD1 matching 7 bases. CDR1 and CDR2 (germline): SGHVS, FQNEAQ. V was pared by 2 bases and J by 4 bases, with 13 bases of the junction left unmatched. This CDR3 spans 17 amino acids. The CDR3 here is CASSLQTQFRGRETQYF. The DNA for the CDR3 is TGTGCCAGCAGCTTACAAACGCAGTTCAGGGGGAGAGAGACCCAGTACTTC.

The gene calls are TRBV20-1 and TRBJ2-2; D assignment may be TRBD1 or TRBD2 (5 bases each). Trimming cost V 0 bases and J 5 bases, with 10 bases left between them. This CDR3 contains 14 residues. Germline values: CDR1 DFQATT, CDR2 SNEGSKA (reference sequence). The CDR3: CSARDLGVTGELFF. DNA for the CDR3: TGCAGTGCTAGAGATCTGGGGGTTACCGGGGAGCTGTTTTTT.

V gene TRBV4-1 combines with J gene TRBJ2-3; 10 bases line up with TRBD2. V lost 1 base to trimming and J lost 5 bases; unmatched junction nucleotides: 3. The length of the CDR3 is 15 residues. Per germline, CDR1 MGHRA and CDR2 YSYEKL. CDR3 DNA sequence: TGCGCCAGCAGCCAAGGCGGGACTAGCGAAGATACGCAGTATTTT. Translation gives CASSQGGTSEDTQYF.

The chain has TRBV4-1 and TRBJ2-5; possible D gene TRBD2, 5 bases. Germline V gene data show CDR1 as MGHRA and CDR2 as YSYEKL. Trimming shortened V by 2 bases and J by 1 base, and 8 bases separated the two germline ends. CDR3 length: 14 amino acids. Here the CDR3 DNA reads TGCGCCAGCAGCCAACGACTAAGCCAAGAGACCCAGTACTTC. Residues: CASSQRLSQETQYF.

This clonotype was detected only once. This rearrangement joins TRBV15 to TRBJ1-6; D is possibly TRBD1 (5 bases). The V gene lost 0 bases and the J gene lost 9 bases, with 9 bases spanning the gap. Per the germline V gene, CDR1 is LNHNV and CDR2 is YYDKDF (reference sequence). The CDR3 consists of 14 residues. The CDR3 protein is CATSRDRETSPLHF. CDR3 sequence (DNA): TGTGCCACCAGCAGAGACAGGGAGACTTCACCCCTCCACTTT.

The chain couples TRBV9 to TRBJ1-6; D gene ambiguous. Germline assignment: CDR1 SGDLS and CDR2 YYNGEE. The V and J ends lost 0 bases and 0 bases respectively, with 10 bases between them. CDR3 length: 17 amino acids. The CDR3 DNA sequence: TGTGCCAGCAGCGTAGAAGCGGAGTCCTCCTATAATTCACCCCTCCACTTT. Protein: CASSVEAESSYNSPLHF.

The chain combines TRBV18 with TRBJ2-5; TRBD2 matches at 9 bases. The V and J ends lost 1 base and 2 bases, in that order; junction bases with no gene match: 5. Germline CDR1 and CDR2: KGHSH and LQKENI. The CDR3 is made up of 16 amino acids. The CDR3 loop is CASSPRPAGGQETQYF. In nucleotides, the CDR3 is TGTGCCAGCTCACCACGTCCAGCGGGGGGACAAGAGACCCAGTACTTC.

The chain couples TRBV20-1 to TRBJ1-1; D unclear. Trimming shortened V by 6 bases and J by 5 bases, and 10 bases separated the two germline ends. Germline V gives CDR1 DFQATT, CDR2 SNEGSKA (reference sequence). The CDR3 length is 11 residues. The CDR3 protein is CSALQLTEAFF. CDR3 nucleotide sequence: TGCAGTGCCCTTCAGTTGACTGAAGCTTTCTTT.

This clonotype was seen a single time. The V call is TRBV19, the J call TRBJ2-5; D perhaps matches TRBD2 (5 bases). CDR3 size: 13 residues. Germline assignment: CDR1 LNHDA and CDR2 SQIVND (reference sequence). The V gene lost 0 bases and the J gene lost 5 bases, with 7 bases spanning the gap. In DNA, the CDR3 is TGTGCCAGTAGTATAGATTGGGAGGAGACCCAGTACTTC. This gives the protein CASSIDWEETQYF.